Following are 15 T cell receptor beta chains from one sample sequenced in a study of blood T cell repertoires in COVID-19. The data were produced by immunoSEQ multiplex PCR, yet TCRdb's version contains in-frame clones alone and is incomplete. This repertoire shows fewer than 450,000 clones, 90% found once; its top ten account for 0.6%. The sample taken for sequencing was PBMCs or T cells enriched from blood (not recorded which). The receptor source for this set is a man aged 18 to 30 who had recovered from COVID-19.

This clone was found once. This CDR3 is CASSSAPDYGYTF. For the CDR3, the DNA is TGTGCCAGCAGCTCCGCGCCCGACTATGGCTACACCTTC. The V and J genes are TRBV27 and TRBJ1-2; D is undetermined. There are 13 residues in the CDR3. V lost 6 bases and J 3 bases, leaving 11 bases between the germline ends. Looked up from germline, CDR1 is MNHEY and CDR2 is SMNVEV (reference sequence).

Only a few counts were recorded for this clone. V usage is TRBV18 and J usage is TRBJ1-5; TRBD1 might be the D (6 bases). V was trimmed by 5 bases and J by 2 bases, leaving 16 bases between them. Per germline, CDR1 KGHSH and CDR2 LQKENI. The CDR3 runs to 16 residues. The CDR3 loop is CASSAPGGSGNQPQHF. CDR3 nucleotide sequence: TGTGCCAGCTCAGCTCCGGGGGGCTCGGGCAATCAGCCCCAGCATTTT.

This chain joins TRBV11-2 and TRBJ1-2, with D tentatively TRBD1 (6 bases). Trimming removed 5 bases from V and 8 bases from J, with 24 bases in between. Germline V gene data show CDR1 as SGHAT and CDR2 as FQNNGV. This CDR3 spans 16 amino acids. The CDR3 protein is CASSPAGGPSTLGYTF. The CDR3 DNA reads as TGTGCCAGCAGCCCGGCGGGGGGCCCCTCTACTCTGGGCTACACCTTC.

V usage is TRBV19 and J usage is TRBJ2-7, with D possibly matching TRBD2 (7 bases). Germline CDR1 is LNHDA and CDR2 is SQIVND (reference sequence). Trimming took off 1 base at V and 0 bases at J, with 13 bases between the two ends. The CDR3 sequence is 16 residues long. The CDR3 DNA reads TGTGCCAGTAGTATAGTAGGGGGGGTCCCCTCCTACGAGCAGTACTTC. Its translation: CASSIVGGVPSYEQYF.

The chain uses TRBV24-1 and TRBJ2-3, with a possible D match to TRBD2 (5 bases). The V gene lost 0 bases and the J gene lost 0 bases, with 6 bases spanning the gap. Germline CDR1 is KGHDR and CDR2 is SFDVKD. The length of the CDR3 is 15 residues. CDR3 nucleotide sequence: TGTGCCACCAGTGATTTGGAGCGGAGCACAGATACGCAGTATTTT. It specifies CATSDLERSTDTQYF.

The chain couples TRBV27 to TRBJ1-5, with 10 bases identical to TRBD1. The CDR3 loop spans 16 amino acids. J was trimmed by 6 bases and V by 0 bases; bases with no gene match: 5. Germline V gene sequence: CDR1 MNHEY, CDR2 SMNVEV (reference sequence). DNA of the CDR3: TGTGCCAGCAGTTTATCGTGGGGACAGGGGCGTCAGCCCCAGCATTTT. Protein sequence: CASSLSWGQGRQPQHF.

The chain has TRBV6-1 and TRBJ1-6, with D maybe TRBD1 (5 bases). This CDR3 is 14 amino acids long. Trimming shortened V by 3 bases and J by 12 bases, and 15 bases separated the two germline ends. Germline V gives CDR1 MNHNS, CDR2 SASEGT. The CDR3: CASSEGQPLGPLHF. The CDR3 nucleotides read TGTGCCAGCAGTGAGGGGCAGCCCCTCGGACCCCTCCACTTT.

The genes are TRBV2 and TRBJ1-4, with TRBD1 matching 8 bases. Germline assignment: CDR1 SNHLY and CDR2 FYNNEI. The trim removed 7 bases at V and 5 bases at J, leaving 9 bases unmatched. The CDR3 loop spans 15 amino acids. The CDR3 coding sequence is TGTGCCAGCATGCTACGGACAGGGAAAAATGAAAAACTGTTTTTT. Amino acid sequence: CASMLRTGKNEKLFF.

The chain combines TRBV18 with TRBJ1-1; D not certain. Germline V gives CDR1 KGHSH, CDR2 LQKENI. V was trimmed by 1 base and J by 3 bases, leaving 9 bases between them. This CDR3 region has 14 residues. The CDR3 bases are TGTGCCAGCTCACCACGGAGGCCTCACACTGAAGCTTTCTTT. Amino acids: CASSPRRPHTEAFF.

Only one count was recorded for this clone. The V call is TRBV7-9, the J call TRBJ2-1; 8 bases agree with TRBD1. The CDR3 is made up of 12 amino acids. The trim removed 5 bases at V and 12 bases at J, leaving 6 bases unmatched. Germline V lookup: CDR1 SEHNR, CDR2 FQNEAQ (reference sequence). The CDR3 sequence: CASSAGQAGQFF. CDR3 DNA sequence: TGTGCCAGCAGCGCGGGACAGGCCGGGCAGTTCTTC.

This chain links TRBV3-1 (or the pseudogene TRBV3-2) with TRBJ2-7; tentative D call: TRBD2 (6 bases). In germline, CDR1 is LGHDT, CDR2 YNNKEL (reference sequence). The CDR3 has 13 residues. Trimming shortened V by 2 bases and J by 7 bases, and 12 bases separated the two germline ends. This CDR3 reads CASSQYLRGEQYF. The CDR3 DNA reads TGTGCCAGCAGCCAATACCTCCGGGGGGAGCAGTACTTC.

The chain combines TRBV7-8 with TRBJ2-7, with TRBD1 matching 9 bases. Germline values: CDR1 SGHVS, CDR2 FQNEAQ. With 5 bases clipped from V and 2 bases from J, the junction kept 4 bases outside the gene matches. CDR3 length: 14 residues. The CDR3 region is CASSLGTGPYEQYF. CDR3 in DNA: TGTGCCAGCAGCCTCGGGACAGGGCCCTACGAGCAGTACTTC.

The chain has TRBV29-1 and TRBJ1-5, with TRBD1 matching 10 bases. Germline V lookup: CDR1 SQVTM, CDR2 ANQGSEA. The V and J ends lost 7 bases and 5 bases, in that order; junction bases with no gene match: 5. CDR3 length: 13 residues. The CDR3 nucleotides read TGCAGCGAACGACAGGGGGCGCATCAGCCCCAGCATTTT. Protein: CSERQGAHQPQHF. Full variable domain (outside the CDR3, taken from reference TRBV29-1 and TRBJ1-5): SAVISQKPSRDICQRGTSLTIQCQVDSQVTMMFWYRQQPGQSLTLIATANQGSEATYESGFVIDKFPISRPNLTFSTLTVSNMSPEDSSIYLCSERQGAHQPQHFGDGTRLSIL.

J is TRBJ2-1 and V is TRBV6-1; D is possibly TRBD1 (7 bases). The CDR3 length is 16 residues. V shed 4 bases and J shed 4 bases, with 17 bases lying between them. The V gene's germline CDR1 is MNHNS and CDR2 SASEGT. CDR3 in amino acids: CASSGRGRFGYNEQFF. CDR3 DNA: TGTGCCAGCAGTGGCAGGGGGAGGTTCGGTTACAATGAGCAGTTCTTC.

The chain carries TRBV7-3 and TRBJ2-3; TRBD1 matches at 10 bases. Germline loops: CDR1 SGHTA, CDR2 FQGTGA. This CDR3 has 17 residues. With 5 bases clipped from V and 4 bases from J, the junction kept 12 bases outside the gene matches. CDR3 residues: CASSARPGQGIADTQYF. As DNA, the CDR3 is TGTGCCAGCAGCGCCCGCCCGGGACAGGGGATAGCAGATACGCAGTATTTT.